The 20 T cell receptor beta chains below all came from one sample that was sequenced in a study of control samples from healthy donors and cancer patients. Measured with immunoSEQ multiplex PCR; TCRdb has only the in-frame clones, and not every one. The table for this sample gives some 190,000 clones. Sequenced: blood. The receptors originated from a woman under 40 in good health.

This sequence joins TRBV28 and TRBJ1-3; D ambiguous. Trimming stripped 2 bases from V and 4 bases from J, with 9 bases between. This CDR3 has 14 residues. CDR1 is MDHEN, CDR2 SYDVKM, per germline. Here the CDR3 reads CASSLGLNGNTIYF. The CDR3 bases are TGTGCCAGCAGTTTAGGCCTGAACGGAAACACCATATATTTT.

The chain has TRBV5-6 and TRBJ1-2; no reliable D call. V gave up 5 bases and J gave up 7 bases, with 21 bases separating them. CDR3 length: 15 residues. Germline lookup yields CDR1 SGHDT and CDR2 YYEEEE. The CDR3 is CASSAGWRSGGGYTF. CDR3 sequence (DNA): TGTGCCAGCAGTGCAGGCTGGCGGTCAGGAGGTGGCTACACCTTC.

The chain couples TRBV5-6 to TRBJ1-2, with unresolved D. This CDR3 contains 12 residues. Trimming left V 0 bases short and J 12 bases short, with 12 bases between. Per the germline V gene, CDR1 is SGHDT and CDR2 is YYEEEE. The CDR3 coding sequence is TGTGCCAGCAGCTTGGCCCCCCACGGGGACACCTTC. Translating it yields CASSLAPHGDTF.

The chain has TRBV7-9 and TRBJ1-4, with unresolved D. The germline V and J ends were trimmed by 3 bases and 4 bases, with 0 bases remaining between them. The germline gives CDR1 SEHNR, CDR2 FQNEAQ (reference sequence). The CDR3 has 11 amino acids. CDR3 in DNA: TGTGCCAGCAGCTTTAATGAAAAACTGTTTTTT. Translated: CASSFNEKLFF.

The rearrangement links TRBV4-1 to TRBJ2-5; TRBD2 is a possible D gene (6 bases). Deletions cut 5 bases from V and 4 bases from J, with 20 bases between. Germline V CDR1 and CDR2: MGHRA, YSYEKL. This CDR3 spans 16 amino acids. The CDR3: CASSKTLAVPTETQYF. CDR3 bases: TGCGCCAGCAGCAAAACCTTAGCGGTTCCCACAGAGACCCAGTACTTC.

CDR3 region: CASSLDLSGGTQYF. The CDR3 DNA is TGTGCCAGCAGTTTAGACCTTAGCGGGGGCACGCAGTATTTT. V and J are TRBV6-5 and TRBJ2-3; 9 bases fit TRBD2. V gave up 4 bases and J gave up 9 bases; unmatched junction bases: 8. CDR1 MNHEY and CDR2 SVGAGI come from the germline V gene. CDR3 length equals 14 residues.

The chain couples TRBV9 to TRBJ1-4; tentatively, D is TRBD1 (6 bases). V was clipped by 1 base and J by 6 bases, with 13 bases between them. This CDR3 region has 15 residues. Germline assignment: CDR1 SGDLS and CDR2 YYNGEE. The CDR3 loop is CASSVRGGTHEKLFF. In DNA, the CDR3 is TGTGCCAGCAGCGTACGAGGGGGGACCCATGAAAAACTGTTTTTT.

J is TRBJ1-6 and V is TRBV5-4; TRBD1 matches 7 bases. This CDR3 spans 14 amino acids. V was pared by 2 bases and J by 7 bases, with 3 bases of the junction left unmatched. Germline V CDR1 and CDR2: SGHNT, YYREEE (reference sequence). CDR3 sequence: CASSFRGENSPLHF. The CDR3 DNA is TGTGCCAGCAGCTTCAGGGGGGAGAATTCACCCCTCCACTTT.

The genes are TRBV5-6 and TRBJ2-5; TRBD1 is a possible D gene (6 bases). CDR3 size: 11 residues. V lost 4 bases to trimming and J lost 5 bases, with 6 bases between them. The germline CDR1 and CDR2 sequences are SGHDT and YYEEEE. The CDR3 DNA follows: TGTGCCAGCAGCAGGGGGGAGACCCAGTACTTC. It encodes CASSRGETQYF.

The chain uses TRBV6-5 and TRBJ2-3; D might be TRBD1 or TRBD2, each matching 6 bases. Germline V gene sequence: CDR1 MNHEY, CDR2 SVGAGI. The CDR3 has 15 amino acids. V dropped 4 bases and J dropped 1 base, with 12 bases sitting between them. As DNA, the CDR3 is TGTGCCAGCAGTTTTCGGGGGCCGCGCACAGATACGCAGTATTTT. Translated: CASSFRGPRTDTQYF.

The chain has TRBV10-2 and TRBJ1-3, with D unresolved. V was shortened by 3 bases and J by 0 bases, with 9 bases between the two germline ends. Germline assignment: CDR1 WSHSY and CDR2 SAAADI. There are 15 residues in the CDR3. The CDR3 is CASSETQSSGNTIYF. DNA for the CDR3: TGCGCCAGCAGTGAAACTCAAAGCTCTGGAAACACCATATATTTT.

The DNA for the CDR3 is TGTGCCAGCAGTTACGGAAGGGTTGGGTCACCCCTCCACTTT. Translation: CASSYGRVGSPLHF. The V and J genes are TRBV6-2 or TRBV6-3 and TRBJ1-6; D unclear. V was clipped by 2 bases and J by 10 bases, with 12 bases between them. The CDR3 spans 14 residues. The germline V gene encodes CDR1 MNHEY and CDR2 SVGEGT.

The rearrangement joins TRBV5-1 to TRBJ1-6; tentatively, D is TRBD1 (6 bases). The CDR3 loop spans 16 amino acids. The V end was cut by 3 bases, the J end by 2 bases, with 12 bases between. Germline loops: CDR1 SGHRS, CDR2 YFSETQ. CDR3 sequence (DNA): TGCGCCAGCAGCTGGGGGCTCTCAGCCTATAATTCACCCCTCCACTTT. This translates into CASSWGLSAYNSPLHF.

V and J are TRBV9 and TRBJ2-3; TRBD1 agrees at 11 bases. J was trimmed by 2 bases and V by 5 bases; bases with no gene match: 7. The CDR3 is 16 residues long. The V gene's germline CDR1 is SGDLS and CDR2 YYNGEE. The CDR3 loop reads CASSAVGQGVTDTQYF. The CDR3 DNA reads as TGTGCCAGCAGTGCTGTGGGACAGGGGGTCACAGATACGCAGTATTTT.

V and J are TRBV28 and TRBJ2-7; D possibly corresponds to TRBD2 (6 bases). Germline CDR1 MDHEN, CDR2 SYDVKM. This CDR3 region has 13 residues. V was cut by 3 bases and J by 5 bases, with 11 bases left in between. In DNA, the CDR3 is TGTGCCAGCAGTTTCGGGCGGGGCGACGAGCAGTACTTC. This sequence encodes CASSFGRGDEQYF.

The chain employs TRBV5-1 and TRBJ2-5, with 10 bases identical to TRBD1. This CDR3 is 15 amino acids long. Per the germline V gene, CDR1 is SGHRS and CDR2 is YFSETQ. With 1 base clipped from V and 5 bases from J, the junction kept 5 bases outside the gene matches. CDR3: CASSLKGQGRETQYF. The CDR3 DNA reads TGCGCCAGCAGCTTGAAGGGACAGGGGAGGGAGACCCAGTACTTC. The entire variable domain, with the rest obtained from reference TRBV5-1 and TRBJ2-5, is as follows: KAGVTQTPRYLIKTRGQQVTLSCSPISGHRSVSWYQQTPGQGLQFLFEYFSETQRNKGNFPGRFSGRQFSNSRSEMNVSTLELGDSALYLCASSLKGQGRETQYFGPGTRLLVL.

CDR3 sequence (DNA): TGTGCCAGCAGTCGCGGGACTAGCGGTAATACGCAGTATTTT. It codes for CASSRGTSGNTQYF. V and J are TRBV6-5 and TRBJ2-3; 11 nucleotides line up with TRBD2. CDR3 length: 14 amino acids. After removal of 5 bases from V and 7 bases from J, the junction contained 5 bases not matched to a gene. CDR1 MNHEY and CDR2 SVGAGI come from the germline V gene.

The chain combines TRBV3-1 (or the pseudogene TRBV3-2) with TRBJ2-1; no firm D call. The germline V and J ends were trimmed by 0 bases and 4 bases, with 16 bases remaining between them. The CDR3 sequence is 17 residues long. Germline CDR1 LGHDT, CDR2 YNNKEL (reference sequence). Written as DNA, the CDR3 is TGTGCCAGCAGCCAAGACGAATTTAATACCCTATACAATGAGCAGTTCTTC. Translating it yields CASSQDEFNTLYNEQFF.

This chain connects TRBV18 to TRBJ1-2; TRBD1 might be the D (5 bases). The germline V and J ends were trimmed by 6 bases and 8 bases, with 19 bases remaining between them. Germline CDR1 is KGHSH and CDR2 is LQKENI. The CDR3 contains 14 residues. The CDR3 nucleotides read TGTGCCAGCTCGCCGGGACCCGAAGAATGGGGCTACACCTTC. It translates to CASSPGPEEWGYTF.

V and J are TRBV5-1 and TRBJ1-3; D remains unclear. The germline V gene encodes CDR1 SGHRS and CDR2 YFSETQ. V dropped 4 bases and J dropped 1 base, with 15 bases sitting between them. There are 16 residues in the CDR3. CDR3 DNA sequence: TGCGCCAGCAGCCCCGCATTAACACGGTCTGGAAACACCATATATTTT. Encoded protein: CASSPALTRSGNTIYF. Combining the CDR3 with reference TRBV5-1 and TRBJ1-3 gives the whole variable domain KAGVTQTPRYLIKTRGQQVTLSCSPISGHRSVSWYQQTPGQGLQFLFEYFSETQRNKGNFPGRFSGRQFSNSRSEMNVSTLELGDSALYLCASSPALTRSGNTIYFGEGSWLTVV.